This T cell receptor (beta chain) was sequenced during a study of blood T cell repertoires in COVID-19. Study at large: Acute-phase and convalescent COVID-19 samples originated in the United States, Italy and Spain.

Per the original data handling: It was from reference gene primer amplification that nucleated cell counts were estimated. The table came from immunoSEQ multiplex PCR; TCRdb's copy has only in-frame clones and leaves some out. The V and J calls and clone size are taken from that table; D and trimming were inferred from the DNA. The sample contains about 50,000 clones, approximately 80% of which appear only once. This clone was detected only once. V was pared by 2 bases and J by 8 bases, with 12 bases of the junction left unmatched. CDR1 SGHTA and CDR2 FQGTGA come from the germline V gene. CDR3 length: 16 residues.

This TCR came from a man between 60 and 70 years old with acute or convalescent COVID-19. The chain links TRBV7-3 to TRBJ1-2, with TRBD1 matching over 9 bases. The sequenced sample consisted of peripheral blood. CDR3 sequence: CASSLSSGTGIRGYTF. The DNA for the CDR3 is TGTGCCAGCAGCTTATCGTCCGGGACAGGGATAAGGGGCTACACCTTC.